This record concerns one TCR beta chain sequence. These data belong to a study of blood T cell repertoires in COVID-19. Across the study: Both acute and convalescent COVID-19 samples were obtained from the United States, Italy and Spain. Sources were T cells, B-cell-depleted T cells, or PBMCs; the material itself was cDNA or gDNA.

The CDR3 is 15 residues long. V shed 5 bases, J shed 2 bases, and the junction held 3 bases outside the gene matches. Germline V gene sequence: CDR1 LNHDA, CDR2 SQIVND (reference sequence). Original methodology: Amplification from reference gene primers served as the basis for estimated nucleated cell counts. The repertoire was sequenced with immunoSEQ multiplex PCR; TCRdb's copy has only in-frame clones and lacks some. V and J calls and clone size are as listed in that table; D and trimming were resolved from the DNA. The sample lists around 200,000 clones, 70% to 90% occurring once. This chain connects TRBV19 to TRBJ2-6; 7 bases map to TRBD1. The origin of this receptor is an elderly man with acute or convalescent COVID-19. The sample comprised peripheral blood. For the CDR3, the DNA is TGTGCCAGTAGTGTCGACAGGGCTGGGGCCAACGTCCTGACTTTC. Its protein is CASSVDRAGANVLTF.